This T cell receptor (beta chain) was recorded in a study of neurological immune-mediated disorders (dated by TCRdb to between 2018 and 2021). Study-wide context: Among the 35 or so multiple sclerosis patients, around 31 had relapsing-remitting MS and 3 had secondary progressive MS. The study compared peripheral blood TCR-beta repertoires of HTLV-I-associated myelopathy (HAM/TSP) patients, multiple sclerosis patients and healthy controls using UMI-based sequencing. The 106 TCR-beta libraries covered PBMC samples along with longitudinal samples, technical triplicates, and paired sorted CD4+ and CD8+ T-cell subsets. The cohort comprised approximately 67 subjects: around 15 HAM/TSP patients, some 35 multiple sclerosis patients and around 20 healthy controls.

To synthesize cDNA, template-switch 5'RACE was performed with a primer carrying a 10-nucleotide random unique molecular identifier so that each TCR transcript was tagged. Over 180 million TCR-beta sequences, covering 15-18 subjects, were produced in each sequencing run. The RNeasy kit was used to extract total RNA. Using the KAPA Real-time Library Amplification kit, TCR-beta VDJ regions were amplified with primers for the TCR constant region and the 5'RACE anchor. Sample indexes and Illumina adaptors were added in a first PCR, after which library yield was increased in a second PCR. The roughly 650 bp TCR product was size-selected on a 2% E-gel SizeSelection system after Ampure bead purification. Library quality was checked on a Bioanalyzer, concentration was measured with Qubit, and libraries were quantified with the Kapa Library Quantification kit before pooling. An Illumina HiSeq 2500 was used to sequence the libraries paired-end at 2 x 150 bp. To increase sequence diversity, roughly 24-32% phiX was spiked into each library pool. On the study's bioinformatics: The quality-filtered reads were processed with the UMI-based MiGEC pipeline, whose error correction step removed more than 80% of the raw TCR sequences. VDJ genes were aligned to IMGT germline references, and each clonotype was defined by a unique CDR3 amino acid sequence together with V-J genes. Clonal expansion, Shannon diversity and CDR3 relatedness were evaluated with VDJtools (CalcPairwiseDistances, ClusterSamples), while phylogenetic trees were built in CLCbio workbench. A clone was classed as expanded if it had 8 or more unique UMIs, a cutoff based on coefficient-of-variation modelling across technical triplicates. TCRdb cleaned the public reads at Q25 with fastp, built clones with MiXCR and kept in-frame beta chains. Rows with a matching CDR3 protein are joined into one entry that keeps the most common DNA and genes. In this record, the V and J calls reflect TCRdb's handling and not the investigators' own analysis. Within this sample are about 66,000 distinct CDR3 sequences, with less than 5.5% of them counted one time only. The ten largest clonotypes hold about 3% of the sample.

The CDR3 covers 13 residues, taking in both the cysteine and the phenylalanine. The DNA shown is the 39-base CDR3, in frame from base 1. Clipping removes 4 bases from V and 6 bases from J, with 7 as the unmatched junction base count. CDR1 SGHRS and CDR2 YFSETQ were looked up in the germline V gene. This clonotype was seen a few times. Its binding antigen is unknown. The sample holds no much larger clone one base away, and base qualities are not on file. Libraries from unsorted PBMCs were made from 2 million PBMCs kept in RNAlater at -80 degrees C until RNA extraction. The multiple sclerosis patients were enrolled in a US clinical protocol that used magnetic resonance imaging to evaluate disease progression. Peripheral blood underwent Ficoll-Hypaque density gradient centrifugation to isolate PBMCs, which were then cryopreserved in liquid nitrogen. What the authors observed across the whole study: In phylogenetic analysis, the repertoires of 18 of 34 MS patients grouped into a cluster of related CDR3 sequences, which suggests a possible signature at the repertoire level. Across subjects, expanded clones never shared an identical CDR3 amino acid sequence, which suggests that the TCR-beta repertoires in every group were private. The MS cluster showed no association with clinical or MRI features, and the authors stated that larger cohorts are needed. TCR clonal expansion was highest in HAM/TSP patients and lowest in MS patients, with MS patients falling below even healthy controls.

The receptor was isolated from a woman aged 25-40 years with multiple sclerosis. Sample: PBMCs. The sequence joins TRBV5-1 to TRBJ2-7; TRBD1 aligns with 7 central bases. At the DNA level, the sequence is TGCGCCAGCAGCGCGTCCGGGACAGCCGAGCAGTACTTC. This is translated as CASSASGTAEQYF.